Presented here are 15 T cell receptor beta chains from one specimen sequenced in a study of T cells after yellow fever vaccination (dated by TCRdb to about 2019). Library preparation used 5' RACE. The sequencing machine was an Illumina HiSeq 2500. The raw public data were reprocessed by TCRdb itself: fastp quality trimming at Q25, MiXCR clonotype calling, in-frame beta chains only. Every CDR3 protein is listed once, alongside the most common genes and DNA of its rows. The sample data list around 120,000 distinct CDR3 sequences, and approximately 7.1% of these were observed just once. The top ten clonotypes cover more than 2.5% of the sample. This specimen's treatment or condition label, interpreted: live attenuated yellow fever vaccine strain. The specimen was CD4+ T cells sorted from PBMCs, collected about 41 days after the first yellow fever vaccination. The receptors here all came from a young man who received the YFV17D yellow fever vaccine.

This clonotype turned up a few times. The J gene is TRBJ2-7, the V gene TRBV5-1, with D perhaps matching TRBD1 or TRBD2 (5 bases each). The V gene's germline CDR1 is SGHRS and CDR2 YFSETQ. The CDR3 consists of 14 residues. V was pared by 2 bases and J by 7 bases, with 16 bases between. CDR3: CASSFRDGWGEQYF. CDR3 bases: TGCGCCAGCAGCTTCCGGGACGGCTGGGGGGAGCAGTACTTC.

This clonotype occurred many times. This rearrangement joins TRBV7-9 to TRBJ2-5; the match to TRBD2 covers 7 bases. This CDR3 comprises 15 residues. V was pared by 5 bases and J by 5 bases, with 11 bases of the junction left unmatched. The germline V gene encodes CDR1 SEHNR and CDR2 FQNEAQ (reference sequence). The CDR3 loop reads CASSPLGGGDETQYF. CDR3 DNA sequence: TGTGCCAGCAGCCCCCTTGGGGGGGGAGACGAGACCCAGTACTTC.

With regard to this clonotype: A single base separates this from a much larger clone, so it may be a read error. V is TRBV5-1 and J is TRBJ1-6; D remains unclear. The CDR3 has 16 residues. Germline values: CDR1 SGHRS, CDR2 YFSETQ. The CDR3 region is CAISLFGPVDNSPLHF. CDR3 sequence (DNA): TGCGCCATCAGCTTGTTCGGCCCGGTAGATAATTCACCCCTCCACTTT. The full variable domain, its missing parts supplied by reference TRBV5-1 and TRBJ1-6, is KAGVTQTPRYLIKTRGQQVTLSCSPISGHRSVSWYQQTPGQGLQFLFEYFSETQRNKGNFPGRFSGRQFSNSRSEMNVSTLELGDSALYLCAISLFGPVDNSPLHFGNGTRLTVT.

In this sample, this clonotype turned up a few times. V and J are TRBV2 and TRBJ2-4; D unresolved. This CDR3 region has 14 residues. Trimming shortened V by 6 bases and J by 0 bases, and 9 bases separated the two germline ends. CDR1 and CDR2 from the germline V gene are SNHLY and FYNNEI. The CDR3 loop reads CASRPLLAKNIQYF. The CDR3 DNA reads TGTGCCAGCAGACCTCTACTAGCCAAAAACATTCAGTACTTC.

This clonotype was seen at least ten times. The chain recombines TRBV7-2 with TRBJ1-5; TRBD1 aligns across 8 bases. This CDR3 region has 14 residues. The V gene end was trimmed by 5 bases and the J gene end by 5 bases; junction bases not matched to a gene: 5. Germline CDR1 and CDR2: SGHTA and FQGNSA. The CDR3 bases are TGTGCCAGCAGCGAAGGACAGGGCCATCAGCCCCAGCATTTT. Residues: CASSEGQGHQPQHF.

This clonotype was picked up many times. The rearrangement uses TRBV20-1 and TRBJ1-6; tentatively, D is TRBD1 (5 bases). This CDR3 has 14 residues. In germline, CDR1 is DFQATT, CDR2 SNEGSKA (reference sequence). Trimming removed 1 base from V and 7 bases from J, with 11 bases in between. CDR3 in amino acids: CSARAGAQNSPLHF. The CDR3 bases are TGCAGTGCTAGAGCCGGGGCCCAAAATTCACCCCTCCACTTT.

This clonotype was observed many times. The junction shows a germline mismatch at one end, possibly a read error. The chain employs TRBV4-3 and TRBJ2-3, with D perhaps given as TRBD1 or TRBD2 (6 bases each). In germline, CDR1 is LGHNA, CDR2 YSLEER. The CDR3 runs to 15 residues. CDR3 in DNA: TGCGCCAGCAGTCAAGGGGGGACTCGTACAGATACGCAGTATTTT. Translating gives CASSQGGTRTDTQYF.

This clonotype came up many times. The V gene is TRBV7-2, the J gene TRBJ2-1; the match to TRBD1 covers 7 bases. Germline CDR1 SGHTA, CDR2 FQGNSA. V shed 5 bases and J 9 bases; nucleotides not matched to a gene: 13. The CDR3 loop spans 15 amino acids. CDR3 DNA: TGTGCCAGCAGCCTTTCCCCGACAGGGATCGGTGAGCAGTTCTTC. Its protein is CASSLSPTGIGEQFF.

Details on this clonotype: A much larger clone differs by one base, so this may be a read error. The V and J genes are TRBV5-5 and TRBJ2-2; tentatively, D is TRBD1 or TRBD2 (7 bases each). Germline values: CDR1 SGHKS, CDR2 YYEKEE (reference sequence). With 2 bases removed from V and 8 bases from J, the gap between germline ends came to 13 bases. The CDR3 consists of 14 residues. The CDR3 DNA is TGTGCCAGCAGCTTTTCAGGGGGGGTTGGGGAGCTGTTTTTT. It translates to CASSFSGGVGELFF.

This clonotype showed up many times. The V call is TRBV3-1, the J call TRBJ2-5, with D possibly called TRBD1 or TRBD2 (5 bases each). CDR3 length equals 13 residues. The V gene's germline CDR1 is LGHDT and CDR2 YNNKEL (reference sequence). The V and J ends lost 8 bases and 7 bases respectively, with 17 bases between them. CDR3: CASRRDGLWTQYF. In DNA form, the CDR3 reads TGTGCCAGCCGCCGGGACGGTCTTTGGACCCAGTACTTC.

V is TRBV5-5 and J is TRBJ1-2; D is perhaps TRBD1 (5 bases). V was shortened by 9 bases and J by 7 bases, with 19 bases between the two germline ends. Per the germline V gene, CDR1 is SGHKS and CDR2 is YYEKEE (reference sequence). This CDR3 is built from 13 residues. CDR3 coding DNA: TGTGCCATGAGCGCAGGGCACCGCTGTGGCTACACCTTC. Its translation is CAMSAGHRCGYTF. The whole variable domain, filled in from reference TRBV5-5 and TRBJ1-2, reads DAGVTQSPTHLIKTRGQQVTLRCSPISGHKSVSWYQQVLGQGPQFIFQYYEKEERGRGNFPDRFSARQFPNYSSELNVNALLLGDSALYLCAMSAGHRCGYTFGSGTRLTVV.

Only a few counts were recorded for this clonotype. The gene calls are TRBV7-8 and TRBJ2-5, with D perhaps matching TRBD2 (5 bases). V dropped 1 base and J dropped 7 bases, with 13 bases sitting between them. CDR1 is SGHVS, CDR2 FQNEAQ, per germline. The CDR3 totals 14 residues. CDR3 nucleotides: TGTGCCAGCAGCTTAGGTTGGGAGAAGACGACCCAGTACTTC. Its protein product is CASSLGWEKTTQYF.

This clonotype was picked up many times. This sequence joins TRBV11-2 and TRBJ2-2, with TRBD2 identical over 11 bases. With 4 bases clipped from V and 7 bases from J, the junction kept 11 bases outside the gene matches. The germline V gene has CDR1 SGHAT and CDR2 FQNNGV. The CDR3 runs 17 residues. CDR3 sequence reads: CASSSPIAGGLVGELFF. CDR3 DNA: TGTGCCAGCAGCTCACCCATAGCGGGGGGGCTGGTCGGGGAGCTGTTTTTT.

This clonotype has ten or more counts. The chain joins TRBV9 to TRBJ2-6; D remains ambiguous. Trimming pared 0 bases from V and 0 bases from J, leaving 10 bases between. This CDR3 comprises 17 residues. In germline, CDR1 is SGDLS, CDR2 YYNGEE. The CDR3 bases are TGTGCCAGCAGCGTAGATGGGATGAACTCTGGGGCCAACGTCCTGACTTTC. This translates into CASSVDGMNSGANVLTF.

This clonotype was observed at least ten times. The chain links TRBV11-2 to TRBJ2-4; the match to TRBD2 covers 7 bases. The germline V gene encodes CDR1 SGHAT and CDR2 FQNNGV. This CDR3 is built from 16 residues. Trimming took 5 bases from V and 3 from J; bases not matched to a gene: 10. The CDR3 nucleotides are TGTGCCAGCAGCCCAGTGCGCGGGGGAGTCAAAAACATTCAGTACTTC. This encodes CASSPVRGGVKNIQYF.